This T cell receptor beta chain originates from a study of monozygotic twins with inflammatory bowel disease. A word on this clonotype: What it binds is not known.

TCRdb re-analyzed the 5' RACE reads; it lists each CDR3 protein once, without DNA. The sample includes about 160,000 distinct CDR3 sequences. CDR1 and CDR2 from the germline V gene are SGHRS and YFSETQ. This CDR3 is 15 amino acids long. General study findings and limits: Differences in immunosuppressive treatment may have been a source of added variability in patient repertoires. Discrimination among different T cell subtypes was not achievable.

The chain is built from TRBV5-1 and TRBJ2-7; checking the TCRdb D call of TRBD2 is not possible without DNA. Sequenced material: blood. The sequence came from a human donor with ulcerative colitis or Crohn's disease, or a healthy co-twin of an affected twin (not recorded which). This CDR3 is CASSPRNSGVDEQYF.